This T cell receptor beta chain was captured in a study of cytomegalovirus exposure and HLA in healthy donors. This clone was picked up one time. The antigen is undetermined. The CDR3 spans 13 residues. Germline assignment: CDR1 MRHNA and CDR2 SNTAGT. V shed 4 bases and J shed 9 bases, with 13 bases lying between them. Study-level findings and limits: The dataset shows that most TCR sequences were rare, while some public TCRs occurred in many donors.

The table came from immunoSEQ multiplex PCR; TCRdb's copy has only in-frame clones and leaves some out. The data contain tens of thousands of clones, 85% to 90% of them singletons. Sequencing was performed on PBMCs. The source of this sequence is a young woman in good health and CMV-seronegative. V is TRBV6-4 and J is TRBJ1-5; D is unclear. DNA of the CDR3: TGTGCCAGCAGTGTCTCCCTGGAGGGGCCCCAGCATTTT. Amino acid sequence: CASSVSLEGPQHF.